One sample yielded the 29 T cell receptor beta chains listed below, sequenced in a study of radiotherapy plus CTLA-4 blockade in lung cancer. Produced via immunoSEQ multiplex PCR; TCRdb's table is partial and in-frame only. The sample lists tens of thousands of clones; about 80% were seen once. The sequences come from peripheral blood, collected from a patient treated with radiotherapy plus ipilimumab. The receptors were gathered from a human donor with non-small cell lung cancer who had a complete response to radiotherapy plus ipilimumab.

V gene TRBV19 combines with J gene TRBJ2-3; perhaps TRBD2 as D (5 bases). The CDR3 covers 15 residues. The V and J ends lost 4 bases and 2 bases respectively, with 13 bases between them. Germline loops: CDR1 LNHDA, CDR2 SQIVND (reference sequence). The CDR3 spells CASSKEDFDTDTQYF. In DNA form, the CDR3 reads TGTGCCAGTAGTAAAGAGGACTTCGACACAGATACGCAGTATTTT.

CDR3 loop: CASSVRDKGVGYTF. The CDR3 DNA sequence: TGTGCCAGCAGCGTCCGGGACAAGGGAGTTGGCTACACCTTC. V is TRBV6-1 and J is TRBJ1-2, with D possibly matching TRBD1 (6 bases). The CDR3 length is 14 residues. Trimming removed 6 bases from V and 7 bases from J, with 18 bases in between. Germline V gene sequence: CDR1 MNHNS, CDR2 SASEGT.

The chain carries TRBV11-2 and TRBJ2-3; 11 bases fit TRBD2. V was pared by 7 bases and J by 3 bases, with 6 bases of the junction left unmatched. The CDR3 covers 15 residues. CDR1 SGHAT and CDR2 FQNNGV come from the germline V gene. CDR3 nucleotide sequence: TGTGCCAGCACCATAGCGGGGGGGCTTACAGATACGCAGTATTTT. This sequence encodes CASTIAGGLTDTQYF.

J is TRBJ1-2 and V is TRBV25-1; tentatively, D is TRBD1 (5 bases). V lost 3 bases, J lost 6 bases, and 17 bases lay in between. Germline CDR1 reads MGHDK; CDR2 reads SYGVNS. The CDR3 has 15 amino acids. CDR3 DNA sequence: TGTGCCAGCAGTGACTGGGCTGGGGGAACGGATGGCTACACCTTC. Translation gives CASSDWAGGTDGYTF.

The chain employs TRBV9 and TRBJ2-5, with 8 bases fitting TRBD1. Germline-derived CDR1 and CDR2 are SGDLS and YYNGEE. V shed 2 bases and J 5 bases; nucleotides not matched to a gene: 2. This CDR3 spans 13 amino acids. The DNA of the CDR3 is TGTGCCAGCAGCGTGACAGGGGAGGAGACCCAGTACTTC. The encoded protein is CASSVTGEETQYF.

This chain connects TRBV7-2 to TRBJ2-7; D might be TRBD1 (6 bases). The ends were cut back, 5 bases at V and 5 bases at J, with 16 bases in the middle. Germline CDR1 reads SGHTA; CDR2 reads FQGNSA. The CDR3 sequence is 14 residues long. The CDR3, as DNA: TGTGCCAGCAGCCTCGGACAGCTGGGACACGAGCAGTACTTC. The encoded protein is CASSLGQLGHEQYF.

The rearrangement joins TRBV30 to TRBJ2-3, with TRBD1 matching 7 bases. Germline V gene sequence: CDR1 GTSNPN, CDR2 SVGIG (reference sequence). Unmatched junction bases numbered 4, after V lost 4 bases and J lost 3 bases. The CDR3 contains 13 residues. The CDR3 DNA sequence: TGTGCCTGGACTAAGGGGGCGACAGATACGCAGTATTTT. This codes for CAWTKGATDTQYF.

The V call is TRBV5-6, the J call TRBJ1-4; 8 bases match TRBD1. V lost 2 bases and J lost 8; bases outside the gene matches: 5. This CDR3 contains 14 residues. Germline CDR1 SGHDT, CDR2 YYEEEE. In DNA, the CDR3 is TGTGCCAGCAGCTTTGGACAGGGAGGAGAAAAACTGTTTTTT. This codes for CASSFGQGGEKLFF.

This clone was counted a single time. This chain joins TRBV9 and TRBJ1-2; unclear D gene. CDR3 length equals 13 residues. Germline-derived CDR1 and CDR2 are SGDLS and YYNGEE. V was clipped by 0 bases and J by 7 bases, with 10 bases between them. CDR3: CASSVEPAGGYTF. The CDR3 region has the DNA TGTGCCAGCAGCGTAGAGCCGGCCGGTGGCTACACCTTC.

V gene TRBV7-2 combines with J gene TRBJ1-1, with 9 bases matching TRBD1. Germline values: CDR1 SGHTA, CDR2 FQGNSA. The CDR3 has 12 amino acids. J gave up 10 bases and V 3 bases, and 3 bases lay outside the gene matches. This CDR3 reads CASSFLTGGAFF. CDR3 DNA: TGTGCCAGCAGCTTCTTGACAGGGGGAGCTTTCTTT.

The chain combines TRBV5-4 with TRBJ2-1; a weak D match, TRBD1 (5 bases). The length of the CDR3 is 13 residues. The germline V gene encodes CDR1 SGHNT and CDR2 YYREEE (reference sequence). The V and J ends lost 0 bases and 6 bases respectively, with 7 bases between them. DNA of the CDR3: TGTGCCAGCAGCTTGGTTGGGGCCAATGAGCAGTTCTTC. Translated, it gives CASSLVGANEQFF.

J is TRBJ2-3 and V is TRBV5-1; D ambiguous. The germline V gene encodes CDR1 SGHRS and CDR2 YFSETQ. Between the trimmed V and J ends, which lost 0 bases and 4 bases, there was a span of 9 bases. This CDR3 is built from 14 residues. The CDR3 here is CASSLAISADTQYF. The CDR3 DNA sequence: TGCGCCAGCAGCTTGGCCATATCGGCAGATACGCAGTATTTT.

The chain joins TRBV20-1 to TRBJ1-1, with D uncertain. The CDR3 runs 10 residues. Trimming left V 6 bases short and J 4 bases short, with 6 bases between. The V gene's germline CDR1 is DFQATT and CDR2 SNEGSKA (reference sequence). CDR3 amino acids: CSAGRTEAFF. The CDR3 bases are TGCAGTGCCGGCCGCACTGAAGCTTTCTTT.

As DNA, the CDR3 is TGTGCCAGCAGCTTAGAGCGGGGGCAAAACTCCTACGAGCAGTACTTC. Protein product: CASSLERGQNSYEQYF. This chain connects TRBV11-2 to TRBJ2-5; TRBD2 might be the D (7 bases). Near its end, the DNA agrees better with TRBJ2-7, so the J call may be wrong. CDR1 and CDR2 (germline): SGHAT, FQNNGV. The CDR3 totals 16 residues.

The chain carries TRBV7-8 and TRBJ1-4, with 7 bases aligning to TRBD1. The CDR3 contains 16 residues. J gave up 8 bases and V 5 bases, and 14 bases lay outside the gene matches. Germline CDR1 SGHVS, CDR2 FQNEAQ. DNA of the CDR3: TGTGCCAGCAGCCCGAGGCACGGGACAGTCGTAGAAAAACTGTTTTTT. Translating it yields CASSPRHGTVVEKLFF.

The V gene is TRBV6-5, the J gene TRBJ2-7; D may be TRBD1 (5 bases). Trimming cost V 0 bases and J 2 bases, with 8 bases left between them. This CDR3 comprises 14 residues. The germline V gene encodes CDR1 MNHEY and CDR2 SVGAGI. CDR3 in amino acids: CASSYSVTAYEQYF. DNA for the CDR3: TGTGCCAGCAGTTACTCGGTGACAGCCTACGAGCAGTACTTC.

The chain links TRBV18 to TRBJ1-2; unclear D gene. The V and J ends lost 0 bases and 1 base respectively, with 9 bases between them. CDR3 length equals 15 residues. Germline CDR1 reads KGHSH; CDR2 reads LQKENI. CDR3 DNA sequence: TGTGCCAGCTCACCACCAGGGCGGGGTAACTATGGCTACACCTTC. It encodes CASSPPGRGNYGYTF.

This clone showed up just once. V usage is TRBV7-2 and J usage is TRBJ2-3, with D possibly matching TRBD1 (6 bases). V was pared by 11 bases and J by 2 bases, with 14 bases between. The CDR3 length is 13 residues. Looked up from germline, CDR1 is SGHTA and CDR2 is FQGNSA. The DNA for the CDR3 is TGTGCCGGCCAAACGGGACACACAGATACGCAGTATTTT. It yields the protein CAGQTGHTDTQYF.

This clone has more than one count but fewer than ten. The chain recombines TRBV19 with TRBJ1-1, with D unresolved. Trimming pared 5 bases from V and 3 bases from J, leaving 13 bases between. CDR1 and CDR2 (germline): LNHDA, SQIVND (reference sequence). The CDR3 runs to 14 residues. The CDR3 DNA sequence: TGTGCCAGTAGTTCTTGGGATTTCGACACTGAAGCTTTCTTT. Translated: CASSSWDFDTEAFF. Full variable domain (missing parts from reference TRBV19 and TRBJ1-1): DGGITQSPKYLFRKEGQNVTLSCEQNLNHDAMYWYRQDPGQGLRLIYYSQIVNDFQKGDIAEGYSVSREKKESFPLTVTSAQKNPTAFYLCASSSWDFDTEAFFGQGTRLTVV.

The chain carries TRBV7-6 and TRBJ2-5; D is uncertain. CDR3 length: 14 amino acids. From germline, CDR1 is SGHVS and CDR2 FNYEAQ. With 0 bases removed from V and 1 base from J, the gap between germline ends came to 6 bases. CDR3 coding DNA: TGTGCCAGCAGCTTAGCGCCCAGCCAAGAGACCCAGTACTTC. It encodes CASSLAPSQETQYF.

The V and J genes are TRBV25-1 and TRBJ1-2, with 9 bases lining up with TRBD1. V shed 8 bases, J shed 6 bases, and the junction held 16 bases outside the gene matches. This CDR3 comprises 16 residues. Germline assignment: CDR1 MGHDK and CDR2 SYGVNS. The CDR3 here is CASQPFGTGTFDGYTF. The CDR3 region has the DNA TGTGCCAGCCAGCCTTTCGGGACAGGGACGTTTGATGGCTACACCTTC.

The chain is built from TRBV5-6 and TRBJ1-5; a possible D gene is TRBD1 (5 bases). Germline loops: CDR1 SGHDT, CDR2 YYEEEE. The V end lost 4 bases, the J end lost 4 bases, and 15 bases lay between the germline ends. The CDR3 contains 15 residues. CDR3 region: CASSARQTSNQPQHF. The CDR3 coding sequence is TGTGCCAGCAGCGCCCGACAGACCTCTAATCAGCCCCAGCATTTT. Supplemented by reference TRBV5-6 and TRBJ1-5, the full variable domain reads DAGVTQSPTHLIKTRGQQVTLRCSPKSGHDTVSWYQQALGQGPQFIFQYYEEEERQRGNFPDRFSGHQFPNYSSELNVNALLLGDSALYLCASSARQTSNQPQHFGDGTRLSIL.

The genes are TRBV19 and TRBJ1-2; D ambiguous. V dropped 5 bases and J dropped 0 bases, with 16 bases sitting between them. This CDR3 spans 16 amino acids. Germline V CDR1 and CDR2: LNHDA, SQIVND (reference sequence). In DNA, the CDR3 is TGTGCCAGTAGTTCCCCTCAATTTTCATCTAACTATGGCTACACCTTC. Translation gives CASSSPQFSSNYGYTF. Supplemented by reference TRBV19 and TRBJ1-2, the full variable domain reads DGGITQSPKYLFRKEGQNVTLSCEQNLNHDAMYWYRQDPGQGLRLIYYSQIVNDFQKGDIAEGYSVSREKKESFPLTVTSAQKNPTAFYLCASSSPQFSSNYGYTFGSGTRLTVV.

The rearrangement uses TRBV10-1 and TRBJ2-1, with D possibly being TRBD2 (5 bases). This CDR3 spans 14 amino acids. Germline V gene sequence: CDR1 WNHNN, CDR2 SYGVQD (reference sequence). Trimming removed 5 bases from V and 2 bases from J, with 10 bases in between. CDR3 amino acids: CASSSSSPYNEQFF. In DNA form, the CDR3 reads TGCGCCAGCAGTAGCTCTAGCCCCTACAATGAGCAGTTCTTC.

This chain connects TRBV10-3 to TRBJ2-5; TRBD2 matches 7 bases. This CDR3 has 16 amino acids. CDR1 and CDR2 from the germline V gene are ENHRY and SYGVKD. V lost 3 bases, J lost 1 base, and 8 bases stayed unmatched. CDR3 sequence reads: CAISDAASGLQETQYF. CDR3 DNA: TGTGCCATCAGTGATGCTGCTAGCGGACTCCAAGAGACCCAGTACTTC.

CDR3 loop: CASSATGAFPETQYF. In DNA, the CDR3 is TGTGCCAGCAGTGCGACAGGGGCATTTCCCGAGACCCAGTACTTC. The V call is TRBV25-1, the J call TRBJ2-5; TRBD1 matches 8 bases. The V gene's germline CDR1 is MGHDK and CDR2 SYGVNS. V was pared by 4 bases and J by 5 bases, with 9 bases of the junction left unmatched. The CDR3 has 15 amino acids.

There are a few counts of this clone. The chain carries TRBV11-3 and TRBJ2-5; D unresolved. The CDR3 is made up of 14 amino acids. Trimming removed 1 base at V and 1 base at J, with 7 bases between. Germline values: CDR1 SGHNT, CDR2 YENEEA. The CDR3 sequence: CASSLVRSQETQYF. In nucleotides, the CDR3 is TGTGCCAGCAGCTTAGTTCGGAGCCAAGAGACCCAGTACTTC. Full variable domain (outside the CDR3, taken from reference TRBV11-3 and TRBJ2-5): EAGVVQSPRYKIIEKKQPVAFWCNPISGHNTLYWYLQNLGQGPELLIRYENEEAVDDSQLPKDRFSAERLKGVDSTLKIQPAELGDSAVYLCASSLVRSQETQYFGPGTRLLVL.

The gene calls are TRBV5-1 and TRBJ2-1; TRBD1 matches at 7 bases. CDR3 size: 12 residues. V lost 4 bases to trimming and J lost 13 bases; unmatched junction nucleotides: 8. CDR1 and CDR2 from the germline V gene are SGHRS and YFSETQ. As DNA, the CDR3 is TGCGCCAGCAGCCGGGACAGTCCCCTCCAGTTCTTC. This codes for CASSRDSPLQFF.

This clone was seen once. The V gene is TRBV10-2, the J gene TRBJ1-4; TRBD1 might be the D (5 bases). Trimming cost V 0 bases and J 7 bases, with 12 bases left between them. Germline V gene sequence: CDR1 WSHSY, CDR2 SAAADI. There are 15 residues in the CDR3. The CDR3: CASSESGVLSEKLFF. The CDR3 DNA sequence: TGCGCCAGCAGTGAGTCGGGGGTATTGAGTGAAAAACTGTTTTTT.